A selection of T cell receptor beta chains follows, all from one sample in a study of OX40 agonist ivuxolimab in advanced cancers. Libraries were prepared by immunoSEQ multiplex PCR; TCRdb keeps only in-frame clonotypes and omits some of them. Of roughly 46,000 clones listed, approximately 89% are singletons. Specimen: CD4+ or CD8+ T cells sorted from blood, collected in a trial of the OX40 agonist ivuxolimab. Receptors were obtained from an adult with an advanced solid tumor such as melanoma, head and neck, liver or kidney cancer. Each CDR3 is given with its conserved first and last residue. Each record gives: clone size, V gene, J gene, D gene, CDR3 protein, CDR3 DNA. D genes are given only for firm matches. Clone size is not always given. Where it is, it says once, few, many or a class for expanded clones.

clone size: .; V gene: TRBV7-8; J gene: TRBJ2-5; D gene: TRBD2; CDR3 protein: CASSLVAGDAEETQYF; CDR3 DNA: TGTGCCAGCAGCTTAGTAGCGGGAGACGCAGAAGAGACCCAGTACTTC
clone size: .; V gene: TRBV6-5; J gene: TRBJ1-6; D gene: .; CDR3 protein: CASSYSDNSNSPLHF; CDR3 DNA: TGTGCCAGCAGTTACTCGGACAACTCCAATTCACCCCTCCACTTT
clone size: .; V gene: TRBV28; J gene: TRBJ2-7; D gene: .; CDR3 protein: CASSDSYEQYF; CDR3 DNA: TGTGCCAGCAGCGACTCCTACGAGCAGTACTTC
clone size: .; V gene: TRBV19; J gene: TRBJ2-1; D gene: TRBD1; CDR3 protein: CASSIGTGAGEQFF; CDR3 DNA: TGTGCCAGTAGTATCGGGACAGGGGCGGGGGAGCAGTTCTTC
clone size: .; V gene: TRBV9; J gene: TRBJ1-2; D gene: .; CDR3 protein: CASSPVRNYGYTF; CDR3 DNA: TGTGCCAGCAGCCCAGTCCGTAACTATGGCTACACCTTC
clone size: .; V gene: TRBV5-4; J gene: TRBJ1-2; D gene: TRBD1; CDR3 protein: CASSTRGLGYGYTF; CDR3 DNA: TGTGCCAGCAGCACAAGGGGGCTTGGCTATGGCTACACCTTC
clone size: .; V gene: TRBV9; J gene: TRBJ1-5; D gene: TRBD1; CDR3 protein: CASSVGQGNQPQHF; CDR3 DNA: TGTGCCAGCAGCGTGGGACAGGGAAATCAGCCCCAGCATTTT
clone size: .; V gene: TRBV28; J gene: TRBJ1-5; D gene: .; CDR3 protein: CASSFHAGTPYHF; CDR3 DNA: TGTGCCAGCAGTTTTCATGCCGGGACACCCTATCATTTT
clone size: .; V gene: TRBV27; J gene: TRBJ2-1; D gene: TRBD2; CDR3 protein: CASLTGTRATNEQFF; CDR3 DNA: TGTGCCAGCTTAACCGGGACTAGGGCGACCAATGAGCAGTTCTTC
clone size: .; V gene: TRBV4-1; J gene: TRBJ1-5; D gene: TRBD1; CDR3 protein: CASSRTGDQPQHF; CDR3 DNA: TGCGCCAGCAGTCGGACAGGGGATCAGCCCCAGCATTTT
clone size: .; V gene: TRBV7-9; J gene: TRBJ1-2; D gene: .; CDR3 protein: CASSPRGGLNYGYTF; CDR3 DNA: TGTGCCAGCAGCCCCCGGGGAGGGTTAAACTATGGCTACACCTTC
clone size: few; V gene: TRBV4-3; J gene: TRBJ2-7; D gene: TRBD2; CDR3 protein: CASSQWGGYEQYF; CDR3 DNA: TGCGCCAGCAGCCAATGGGGGGGTTACGAGCAGTACTTC
clone size: .; V gene: TRBV19; J gene: TRBJ2-4; D gene: .; CDR3 protein: CASSISPTFDRGRGKNIQYF; CDR3 DNA: TGTGCCAGTAGTATAAGCCCTACATTCGATCGGGGACGGGGCAAAAACATTCAGTACTTC
clone size: .; V gene: TRBV30; J gene: TRBJ2-3; D gene: TRBD2; CDR3 protein: CAWSSGLAGPGDTQYF; CDR3 DNA: TGTGCCTGGAGTAGCGGACTAGCGGGGCCTGGAGATACGCAGTATTTT
clone size: .; V gene: TRBV9; J gene: TRBJ1-1; D gene: TRBD1; CDR3 protein: CASSLGQGGTEAFF; CDR3 DNA: TGTGCCAGCAGCCTGGGACAGGGCGGAACTGAAGCTTTCTTT
clone size: .; V gene: TRBV6-5; J gene: TRBJ2-2; D gene: .; CDR3 protein: CASRKWGNTGELFF; CDR3 DNA: TGTGCCAGCAGGAAGTGGGGAAACACCGGGGAGCTGTTTTTT